The clone carrying this TCR beta chain has only a few counts. Its antigen is still unknown. This entry comes from a study of T cells in tuberculosis. Overall study findings and caveats: Smaller distances to GMM-specific TCRs suggested their expansion in active tuberculosis. Samples were chosen by availability of cryopreserved specimens. Shorter CDR3-alpha in active tuberculosis partly drove smaller distances.

The trim removed 6 bases at V and 3 bases at J, leaving 4 bases unmatched. Germline loops: CDR1 SGHAT, CDR2 FQNNGV. This CDR3 has 15 amino acids. This table comes from immunoSEQ multiplex PCR, and its TCRdb copy is limited to in-frame clones, with some not included. The sample holds about 7,700 clones, 95% seen once. V gene TRBV11-2 combines with J gene TRBJ2-2; TRBD2 matches 10 bases. This sequence was found in an adult with tuberculosis. Sequenced: PBMCs. The CDR3 coding sequence is TGTGCCAGCAGTCTTAGCGGGAGGCACACCGGGGAGCTGTTTTTT. Translated, it gives CASSLSGRHTGELFF.